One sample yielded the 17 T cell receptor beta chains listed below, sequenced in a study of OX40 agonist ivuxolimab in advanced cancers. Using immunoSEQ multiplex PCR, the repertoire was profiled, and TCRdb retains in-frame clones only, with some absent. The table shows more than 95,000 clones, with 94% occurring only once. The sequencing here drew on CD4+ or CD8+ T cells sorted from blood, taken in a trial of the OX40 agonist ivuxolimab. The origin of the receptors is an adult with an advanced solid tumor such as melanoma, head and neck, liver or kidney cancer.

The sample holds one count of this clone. CDR3 loop: CASSTSTGKGMNTEAFF. CDR3 DNA: TGTGCCAGCAGCACCAGTACAGGGAAGGGCATGAACACTGAAGCTTTCTTT. The chain employs TRBV21-1 and TRBJ1-1; no DNA check was done on the table's D call, TRBD1. TRBV21-1 is designated a pseudogene. The length of the CDR3 is 17 residues.

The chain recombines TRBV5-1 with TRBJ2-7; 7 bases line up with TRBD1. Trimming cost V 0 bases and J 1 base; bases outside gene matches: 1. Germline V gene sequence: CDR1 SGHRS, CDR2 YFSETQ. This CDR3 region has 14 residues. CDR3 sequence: CASSLEGQSYEQYF. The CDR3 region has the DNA TGCGCCAGCAGCTTGGAGGGACAGTCCTACGAGCAGTACTTC.

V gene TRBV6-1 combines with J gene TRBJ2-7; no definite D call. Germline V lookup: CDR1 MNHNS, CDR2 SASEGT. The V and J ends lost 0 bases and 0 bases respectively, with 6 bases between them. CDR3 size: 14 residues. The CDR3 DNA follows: TGTGCCAGCAGTGAAGCGGGCCTCTCCTACGAGCAGTACTTC. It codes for CASSEAGLSYEQYF.

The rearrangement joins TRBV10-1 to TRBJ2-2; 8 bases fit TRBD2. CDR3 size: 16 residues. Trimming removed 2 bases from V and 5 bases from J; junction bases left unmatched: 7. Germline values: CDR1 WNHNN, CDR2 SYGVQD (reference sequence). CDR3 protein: CASSEAGGRGTGELFF. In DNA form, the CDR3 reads TGCGCCAGCAGTGAGGCGGGGGGCCGGGGAACCGGGGAGCTGTTTTTT.

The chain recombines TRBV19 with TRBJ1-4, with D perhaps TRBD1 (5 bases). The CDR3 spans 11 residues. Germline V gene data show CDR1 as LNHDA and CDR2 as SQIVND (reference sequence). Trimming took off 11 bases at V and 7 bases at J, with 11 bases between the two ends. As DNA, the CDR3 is TGTGCCGTCAGGGTTTTTGAAAAACTGTTTTTT. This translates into CAVRVFEKLFF.

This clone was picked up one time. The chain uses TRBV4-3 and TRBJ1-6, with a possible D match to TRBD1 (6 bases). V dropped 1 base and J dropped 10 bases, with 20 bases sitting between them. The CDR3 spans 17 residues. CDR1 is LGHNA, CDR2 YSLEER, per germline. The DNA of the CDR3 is TGCGCCAGCAGCCAAGCCCCGGTGATGACAGGACCATCACCCCTCCACTTT. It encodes CASSQAPVMTGPSPLHF.

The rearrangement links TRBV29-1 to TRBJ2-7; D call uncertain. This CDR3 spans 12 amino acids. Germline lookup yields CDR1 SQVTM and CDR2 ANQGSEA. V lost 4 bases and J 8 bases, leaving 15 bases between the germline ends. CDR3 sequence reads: CSVVLYLGQQYF. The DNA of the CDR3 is TGCAGCGTTGTCCTCTACCTCGGGCAGCAGTACTTC.

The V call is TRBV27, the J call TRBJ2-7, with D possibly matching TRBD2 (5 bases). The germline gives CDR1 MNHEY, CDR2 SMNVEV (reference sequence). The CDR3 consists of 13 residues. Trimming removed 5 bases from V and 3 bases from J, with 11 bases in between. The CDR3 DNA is TGTGCCAGCAGTGCCAAGCGGAGCTACGAGCAGTACTTC. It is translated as CASSAKRSYEQYF.

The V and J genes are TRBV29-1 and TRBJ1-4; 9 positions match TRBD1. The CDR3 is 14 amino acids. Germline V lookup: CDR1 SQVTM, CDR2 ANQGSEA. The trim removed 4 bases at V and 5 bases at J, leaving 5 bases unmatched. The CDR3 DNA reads TGCAGCGTTGGAGGACAGGGGTGGAATGAAAAACTGTTTTTT. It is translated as CSVGGQGWNEKLFF.

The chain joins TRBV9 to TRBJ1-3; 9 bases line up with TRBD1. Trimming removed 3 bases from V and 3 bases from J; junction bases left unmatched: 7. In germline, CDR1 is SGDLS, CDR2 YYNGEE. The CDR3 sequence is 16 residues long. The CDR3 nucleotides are TGTGCCAGCAGCGGACCACAGGGGGCGGGTGGAAACACCATATATTTT. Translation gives CASSGPQGAGGNTIYF.

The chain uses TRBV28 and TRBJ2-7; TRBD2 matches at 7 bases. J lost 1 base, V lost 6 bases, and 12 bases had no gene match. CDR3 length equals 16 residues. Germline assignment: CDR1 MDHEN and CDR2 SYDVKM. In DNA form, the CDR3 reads TGTGCCAGCAGCCTCCCAGGACGCGGGGGATCCTACGAGCAGTACTTC. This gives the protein CASSLPGRGGSYEQYF. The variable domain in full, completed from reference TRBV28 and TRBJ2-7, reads DVKVTQSSRYLVKRTGEKVFLECVQDMDHENMFWYRQDPGLGLRLIYFSYDVKMKEKGDIPEGYSVSREKKERFSLILESASTNQTSMYLCASSLPGRGGSYEQYFGPGTRLTVT.

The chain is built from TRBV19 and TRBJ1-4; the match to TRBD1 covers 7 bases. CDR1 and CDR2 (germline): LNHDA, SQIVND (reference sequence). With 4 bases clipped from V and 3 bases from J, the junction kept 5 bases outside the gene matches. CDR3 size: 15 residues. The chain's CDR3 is CASSRGGTANEKLFF. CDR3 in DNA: TGTGCCAGTAGTAGAGGAGGGACAGCTAATGAAAAACTGTTTTTT. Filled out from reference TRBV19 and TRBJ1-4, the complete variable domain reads DGGITQSPKYLFRKEGQNVTLSCEQNLNHDAMYWYRQDPGQGLRLIYYSQIVNDFQKGDIAEGYSVSREKKESFPLTVTSAQKNPTAFYLCASSRGGTANEKLFFGSGTQLSVL.

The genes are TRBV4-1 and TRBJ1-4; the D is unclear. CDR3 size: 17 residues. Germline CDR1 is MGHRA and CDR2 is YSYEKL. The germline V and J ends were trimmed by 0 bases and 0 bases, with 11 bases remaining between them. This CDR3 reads CASSQDRVEPTNEKLFF. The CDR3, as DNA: TGCGCCAGCAGCCAAGATAGGGTGGAACCAACTAATGAAAAACTGTTTTTT.

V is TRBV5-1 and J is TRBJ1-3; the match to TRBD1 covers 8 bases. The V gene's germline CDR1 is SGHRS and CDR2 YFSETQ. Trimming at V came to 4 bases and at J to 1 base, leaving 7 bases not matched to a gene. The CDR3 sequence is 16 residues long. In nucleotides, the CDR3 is TGCGCCAGCAGCCCCGGACAGGGAAGATCTGGAAACACCATATATTTT. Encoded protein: CASSPGQGRSGNTIYF.

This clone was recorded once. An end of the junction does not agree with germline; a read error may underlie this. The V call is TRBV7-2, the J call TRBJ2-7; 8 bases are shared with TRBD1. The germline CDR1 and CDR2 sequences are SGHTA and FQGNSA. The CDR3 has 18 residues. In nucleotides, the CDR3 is TGCGCCAGCAGCCAGGAACCACCTACCAGGGGGCTACCCTACGAGCAGTACTTC. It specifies CASSQEPPTRGLPYEQYF.

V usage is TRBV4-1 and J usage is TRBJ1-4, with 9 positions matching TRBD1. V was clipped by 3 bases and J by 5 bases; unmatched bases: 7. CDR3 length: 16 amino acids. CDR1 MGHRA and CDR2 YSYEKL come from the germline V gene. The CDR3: CASSQYRTGDNEKLFF. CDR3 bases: TGCGCCAGCAGCCAGTACCGGACAGGGGACAATGAAAAACTGTTTTTT.

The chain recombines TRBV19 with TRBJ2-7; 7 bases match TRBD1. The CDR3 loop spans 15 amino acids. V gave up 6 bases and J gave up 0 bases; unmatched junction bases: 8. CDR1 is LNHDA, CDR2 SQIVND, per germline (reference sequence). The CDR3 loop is CASSPGRGSSYEQYF. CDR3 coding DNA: TGTGCCAGTAGCCCGGGCAGGGGGAGCTCCTACGAGCAGTACTTC.